This record looks at one TCR beta chain sequence and its context. The data were taken from a study of PD-1 and CTLA-4 blockade in melanoma. Trimming removed 5 bases from V and 1 base from J; junction bases left unmatched: 5. The CDR3 has 15 residues. Germline values: CDR1 MDHEN, CDR2 SYDVKM. Assay used: immunoSEQ multiplex PCR; TCRdb lists only in-frame clones, some missing. Of about 31,000 clones listed, around 89% were seen once; the top ten hold around 6.7%. The sequencing used CD8+ T cells from peripheral blood, collected from a patient given anti-PD-1 treatment. The chain combines TRBV28 with TRBJ1-1; TRBD1 aligns across 9 bases. The TCR sequence derives from a human donor with melanoma. CDR3 sequence: CASSLQQGANTEAFF. CDR3 DNA sequence: TGTGCCAGCAGTCTCCAACAGGGGGCGAACACTGAAGCTTTCTTT.